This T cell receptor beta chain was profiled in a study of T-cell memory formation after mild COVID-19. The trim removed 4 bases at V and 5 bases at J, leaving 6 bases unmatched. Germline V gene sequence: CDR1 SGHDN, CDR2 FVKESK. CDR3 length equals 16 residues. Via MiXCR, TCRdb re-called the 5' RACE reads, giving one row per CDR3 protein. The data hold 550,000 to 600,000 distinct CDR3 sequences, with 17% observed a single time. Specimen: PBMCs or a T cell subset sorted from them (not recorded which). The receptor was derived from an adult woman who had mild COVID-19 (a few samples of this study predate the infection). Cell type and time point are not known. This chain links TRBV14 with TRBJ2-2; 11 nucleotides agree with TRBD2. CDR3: CASSLIASGRTGELFF. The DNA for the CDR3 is TGTGCCAGCAGCCTTATAGCTAGCGGGAGGACCGGGGAGCTGTTTTTT. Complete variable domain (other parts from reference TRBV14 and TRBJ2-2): EAGVTQFPSHSVIEKGQTVTLRCDPISGHDNLYWYRRVMGKEIKFLLHFVKESKQDESGMPNNRFLAERTGGTYSTLKVQPAELEDSGVYFCASSLIASGRTGELFFGEGSRLTVL.